This T cell receptor beta chain was obtained from a study of read filtering for tumor transcriptome and immune sequencing. Study overall: Transcriptome libraries were built from DNase-treated RNA. Per sample, TCR-region reads ranged about 4 to 10.27 million by IR-seq, roughly 75 to 1,400 by RNA-seq.

The library was built from about 370 ng RNA with molecular barcoded adaptors for alpha/delta and beta/gamma chains. TCRdb re-called the reads through MiXCR, storing one row per CDR3 protein. The sample carries some 80,000 distinct CDR3 sequences, roughly an eighth recorded once. V was shortened by 2 bases and J by 7 bases, with 11 bases between the two germline ends. The CDR3 is 14 amino acids. Germline values: CDR1 SGHVT, CDR2 SQSDAQ. General observations from the study: Sorted CD138-negative bone marrow cells were not purified T cells.

Of note for this clonotype: The antigen is not known.

The chain links TRBV7-4 to TRBJ2-2; D remains ambiguous. Sequencing was carried out using a population of CD138-negative cells sorted from bone marrow. The clonotype comes from a donor at least 40 years old with multiple myeloma. This CDR3 reads CASSLQWVGGELFF. CDR3 bases: TGTGCCAGCAGCTTACAGTGGGTCGGCGGGGAGCTGTTTTTT.